One sample yielded the 10 T cell receptor beta chains listed below, sequenced in a study of STAT3 mutations in large granular lymphocyte leukemia. Study outcomes and limitations: Every T-LGLL patient had at least one immunodominant TCRbeta clonotype.

These receptors have no identified antigens. Libraries were prepared by immunoSEQ multiplex PCR; TCRdb keeps only in-frame clonotypes and omits some of them. The sample lists 17,000 or so clones, about four fifths occurring once. The sample was peripheral blood mononuclear cells. Receptor source: a man aged 50 to 60 with T-cell large granular lymphocyte leukemia. Some clones in this sample may be carry-over from other donors' samples.

This chain connects TRBV2 to TRBJ2-2; 12 bases agree with TRBD2. V was pared by 6 bases and J by 6 bases, with 5 bases of the junction left unmatched. Looked up from germline, CDR1 is SNHLY and CDR2 is FYNNEI. The CDR3 length is 15 residues. The CDR3 region has the DNA TGTGCCAGCAGGCGACTAGCGGGAGATTCCGGGGAGCTGTTTTTT. It is translated as CASRRLAGDSGELFF.

The V and J genes are TRBV21-1 and TRBJ2-7; whether TRBD2, the table's D call, matches the DNA was not checked. TRBV21-1 has pseudogene status. The CDR3 is made up of 15 amino acids. CDR3 nucleotides: TGTGCCAGCAGCAAAGAGACGGGGGGATCCTACGAGCAGTACTTC. Translating it yields CASSKETGGSYEQYF.

The chain carries TRBV27 and TRBJ2-3, with TRBD2 matching over 10 bases. Germline trimming cut 3 bases from V and 6 bases from J; bases unmatched to any gene: 15. CDR1 is MNHEY, CDR2 SMNVEV, per germline (reference sequence). The CDR3 has 18 amino acids. In DNA, the CDR3 is TGTGCCAGCAGTTTTGACCCTTCTAGCGGGAGTATTTGGGATACGCAGTATTTT. Its translation is CASSFDPSSGSIWDTQYF.

This clone was seen more than once but under ten times. The V and J genes are TRBV18 and TRBJ1-3; a weak D match, TRBD1 (5 bases). This CDR3 comprises 14 residues. Deletions cut 3 bases from V and 2 bases from J, with 8 bases between. Germline assignment: CDR1 KGHSH and CDR2 LQKENI. The CDR3 sequence is CASSPGTAGNTIYF. Written as DNA, the CDR3 is TGTGCCAGCTCACCGGGGACGGCTGGAAACACCATATATTTT.

The gene calls are TRBV5-5 and TRBJ1-5; TRBD1 aligns across 7 bases. The CDR3 has 19 residues. Germline V gene data show CDR1 as SGHKS and CDR2 as YYEKEE (reference sequence). The ends lost 4 bases at V and 7 bases at J; junction bases unmatched: 23. This chain's CDR3 is CASSLRGIERTGREQPQHF. In DNA, the CDR3 is TGTGCCAGCAGCCTACGGGGAATAGAAAGGACAGGAAGGGAACAGCCCCAGCATTTT. The whole variable domain, remainder taken from reference TRBV5-5 and TRBJ1-5, is DAGVTQSPTHLIKTRGQQVTLRCSPISGHKSVSWYQQVLGQGPQFIFQYYEKEERGRGNFPDRFSARQFPNYSSELNVNALLLGDSALYLCASSLRGIERTGREQPQHFGDGTRLSIL.

The J gene is TRBJ2-7, the V gene TRBV12-5, with D possibly being TRBD1 (5 bases). Germline V gene lookup returns CDR1 LGHNT and CDR2 FRNRAP. Trimming took off 1 base at V and 8 bases at J, with 6 bases between the two ends. The CDR3 has 11 residues. CDR3 nucleotide sequence: TGTGCTAGTGGTTTGGGACAGAAGCAGTACTTC. This translates into CASGLGQKQYF. Together with reference TRBV12-5 and TRBJ2-7, the CDR3 gives the full variable domain: DARVTQTPRHKVTEMGQEVTMRCQPILGHNTVFWYRQTMMQGLELLAYFRNRAPLDDSGMPKDRFSAEMPDATLATLKIQPSEPRDSAVYFCASGLGQKQYFGPGTRLTVT.

The CDR3 reads CASSKSEVRKNIQYF. CDR3 coding DNA: TGTGCCAGCAGCAAATCTGAGGTACGCAAAAACATTCAGTACTTC. The chain uses TRBV21-1 and TRBJ2-4; the table's D call TRBD2 went unverified against the DNA. TRBV21-1 is a listed pseudogene. The CDR3 runs 15 residues.

This CDR3 reads CASSGISGGWSLHF. CDR3 nucleotide sequence: TGTGCCAGCAGTGGAATATCAGGGGGTTGGTCCCTCCACTTT. The chain carries TRBV6-1 and TRBJ1-6, with 7 nucleotides matching TRBD1. V was pared by 4 bases and J by 14 bases, with 11 bases of the junction left unmatched. CDR1 MNHNS and CDR2 SASEGT come from the germline V gene. The CDR3 loop spans 14 amino acids.

The chain links TRBV18 to TRBJ1-5; perhaps TRBD1 as D (5 bases). CDR1 and CDR2 from the germline V gene are KGHSH and LQKENI. Trimming removed 3 bases at V and 2 bases at J, with 11 bases between. CDR3 length equals 15 residues. In DNA, the CDR3 is TGTGCCAGCTCACCTAGGGGTGACGGCAATCAGCCCCAGCATTTT. This sequence encodes CASSPRGDGNQPQHF.

The J gene is TRBJ1-1, the V gene TRBV4-1; 8 positions agree with TRBD1. Germline V gene lookup returns CDR1 MGHRA and CDR2 YSYEKL. After removal of 5 bases from V and 0 bases from J, the junction contained 2 bases not matched to a gene. CDR3 length equals 14 residues. CDR3 sequence (DNA): TGCGCCAGCAGCAAGACAGGGGTGAACACTGAAGCTTTCTTT. Its translation: CASSKTGVNTEAFF.